The 3 T cell receptor beta chains presented below share a single source sample, sequenced in a study of shared clonotypes between healthy human individuals (dated by TCRdb to the early 2020s). Receptor libraries were prepared by the immunoSEQ multiplex PCR assay. The table was pulled from immuneACCESS by TCRdb, which kept in-frame rearrangements only. Such tables lose some clones; where checked, under half of the loss comes from unresolved V genes, and the rest has no known cause. This sample holds hundreds of thousands of clones; roughly 83% were observed only once. The biggest ten clones account for approximately 13% of the sample. Specimen: PBMCs. The origin of the receptors is a woman in her 40s in good health. Some clones in this sample may be carry-over from other donors' samples.

This clone was counted many times. The rearrangement joins TRBV2 to TRBJ2-7; TRBD2 agrees at 16 bases. The ends lost 7 bases at V and 6 bases at J; junction bases unmatched: 18. Germline assignment: CDR1 SNHLY and CDR2 FYNNEI. This CDR3 spans 19 amino acids. The CDR3 loop is CASTRGTSGRAVSEAEQYF. In nucleotides, the CDR3 is TGTGCCAGCACTCGGGGGACTAGCGGGAGGGCCGTCTCCGAGGCCGAGCAGTACTTC. The complete variable domain, with remaining parts taken from reference TRBV2 and TRBJ2-7, reads EPEVTQTPSHQVTQMGQEVILRCVPISNHLYFYWYRQILGQKVEFLVSFYNNEISEKSEIFDDQFSVERPDGSNFTLKIRSTKLEDSAMYFCASTRGTSGRAVSEAEQYFGPGTRLTVT.

The gene calls are TRBV6-1 and TRBJ1-5; D call uncertain. The CDR3 spans 14 residues. Germline assignment: CDR1 MNHNS and CDR2 SASEGT. Deletions cut 2 bases from V and 1 base from J, with 6 bases between. The CDR3 reads CASSELGSNQPQHF. In nucleotides, the CDR3 is TGTGCCAGCAGTGAATTGGGCAGCAATCAGCCCCAGCATTTT.

V usage is TRBV28 and J usage is TRBJ2-6, with 7 bases matching TRBD1. CDR1 and CDR2 from the germline V gene are MDHEN and SYDVKM. There are 18 residues in the CDR3. Trimming cost V 4 bases and J 0 bases; bases outside gene matches: 9. The DNA for the CDR3 is TGTGCCAGCAGTTCTCGACAGGGAATGAGCTCTGGGGCCAACGTCCTGACTTTC. It translates to CASSSRQGMSSGANVLTF.